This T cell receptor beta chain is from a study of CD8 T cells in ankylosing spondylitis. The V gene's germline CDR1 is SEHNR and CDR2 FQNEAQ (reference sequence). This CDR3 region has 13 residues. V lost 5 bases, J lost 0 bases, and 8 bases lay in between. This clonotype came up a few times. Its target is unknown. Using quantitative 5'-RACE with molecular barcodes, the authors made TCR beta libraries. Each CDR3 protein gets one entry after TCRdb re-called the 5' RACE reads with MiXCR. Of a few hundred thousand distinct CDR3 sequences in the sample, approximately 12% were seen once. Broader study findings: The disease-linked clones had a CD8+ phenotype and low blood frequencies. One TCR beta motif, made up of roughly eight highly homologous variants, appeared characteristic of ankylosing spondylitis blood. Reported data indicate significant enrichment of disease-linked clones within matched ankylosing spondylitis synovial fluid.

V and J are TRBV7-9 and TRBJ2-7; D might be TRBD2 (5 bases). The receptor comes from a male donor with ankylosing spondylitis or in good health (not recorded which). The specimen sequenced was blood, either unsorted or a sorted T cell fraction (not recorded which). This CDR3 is CASSRTFSYEQYF. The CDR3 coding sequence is TGTGCCAGCAGCAGGACTTTCTCCTACGAGCAGTACTTC.